Presented here are 20 T cell receptor beta chains from one specimen sequenced in a study of blood T cell repertoires in COVID-19. TCRdb keeps only in-frame clones here, not all; method: immunoSEQ multiplex PCR. Seen here are about 200,000 clones, approximately 90% observed once, and the top ten hold roughly a sixth. Sequencing was performed on peripheral blood. The source of these receptors is a middle-aged man with COVID-19, enrolled during active disease.

J is TRBJ1-5 and V is TRBV24-1, with 7 bases that match TRBD1. After removal of 4 bases from V and 7 bases from J, the junction contained 6 bases not matched to a gene. The germline CDR1 and CDR2 sequences are KGHDR and SFDVKD. The CDR3 sequence is 14 residues long. CDR3 in amino acids: CATSDPTGTQPQHF. In nucleotides, the CDR3 is TGTGCCACCAGTGACCCGACAGGGACCCAGCCCCAGCATTTT.

The chain joins TRBV30 to TRBJ1-1; D is unclear. Germline CDR1 and CDR2: GTSNPN and SVGIG (reference sequence). V lost 0 bases to trimming and J lost 4 bases, with 12 bases between them. This CDR3 comprises 14 residues. The CDR3 loop is CAWSVSGGSTEAFF. CDR3 sequence (DNA): TGTGCCTGGAGTGTATCAGGAGGGAGCACTGAAGCTTTCTTT.

This clone was detected only a few times. Other DNA sequences in the sample encode the same CDR3. This chain uses TRBV7-3 with TRBJ2-6, with 10 bases lining up with TRBD1. This CDR3 region has 18 residues. In germline, CDR1 is SGHTA, CDR2 FQGTGA. Trimming took 3 bases from V and 3 from J; bases not matched to a gene: 8. Here the CDR3 DNA reads TGTGCCAGCAGCTTGAACGGACAGGGGGTGGGTGGGGCCAACGTCCTGACTTTC. Translated: CASSLNGQGVGGANVLTF.

The chain joins TRBV28 to TRBJ2-7, with 10 bases lining up with TRBD1. The germline gives CDR1 MDHEN, CDR2 SYDVKM. The CDR3 has 15 amino acids. J lost 5 bases, V lost 7 bases, and 11 bases had no gene match. CDR3: CASTSPGQGSNEQYF. CDR3 bases: TGTGCCAGCACTTCACCGGGACAGGGGAGTAACGAGCAGTACTTC.

V and J are TRBV24-1 and TRBJ1-4; maybe TRBD1 (6 bases). The V and J ends lost 5 bases and 8 bases respectively, with 14 bases between them. The CDR3 consists of 14 residues. Germline V gives CDR1 KGHDR, CDR2 SFDVKD. This CDR3 is CATSGTVRPEKLFF. For the CDR3, the DNA is TGTGCCACCAGTGGGACAGTTCGACCCGAAAAACTGTTTTTT.

The CDR3 is CASTARLISHEQFF. Here the CDR3 DNA reads TGTGCCAGTACGGCTCGACTAATTTCACATGAGCAGTTCTTC. This chain connects TRBV19 to TRBJ2-1, with a possible D match to TRBD2 (5 bases). Germline V gene sequence: CDR1 LNHDA, CDR2 SQIVND (reference sequence). The CDR3 extends over 14 amino acids. The V and J ends lost 7 bases and 8 bases respectively, with 18 bases between them.

Here the CDR3 reads CASRGLTEQFF. In nucleotides, the CDR3 is TGTGCCAGCAGGGGACTTACTGAGCAGTTCTTC. The chain links TRBV25-1 to TRBJ2-1, with D possibly being TRBD2 (6 bases). This CDR3 spans 11 amino acids. Germline loops: CDR1 MGHDK, CDR2 SYGVNS. V gave up 6 bases and J gave up 9 bases, with 9 bases separating them.

The CDR3: CASSLGGLETQYF. DNA of the CDR3: TGTGCCAGCAGCCTGGGGGGATTGGAGACCCAGTACTTC. V gene TRBV7-3 combines with J gene TRBJ2-5; D is possibly TRBD2 (6 bases). CDR1 SGHTA and CDR2 FQGTGA come from the germline V gene. The V and J ends lost 5 bases and 5 bases respectively, with 12 bases between them. The CDR3 loop spans 13 amino acids.

The chain has TRBV18 and TRBJ2-3; possible D gene TRBD1, 6 bases. Germline CDR1 KGHSH, CDR2 LQKENI. The germline V and J ends were trimmed by 3 bases and 6 bases, with 13 bases remaining between them. This CDR3 region has 14 residues. CDR3 sequence (DNA): TGTGCCAGCTCACCTGCGACAGGACGGGATACGCAGTATTTT. Its translation: CASSPATGRDTQYF.

V usage is TRBV27 and J usage is TRBJ2-7; 7 bases align to TRBD1. The germline CDR1 and CDR2 sequences are MNHEY and SMNVEV (reference sequence). The CDR3 totals 15 residues. Trimming at V came to 5 bases and at J to 4 bases, leaving 11 bases not matched to a gene. The CDR3 DNA sequence: TGTGCCAGCAGTCCCTCGGACAGGTTTGAGTACGAGCAGTACTTC. It translates to CASSPSDRFEYEQYF.

J is TRBJ1-2 and V is TRBV19; weak D call: TRBD1 (5 bases). Germline V lookup: CDR1 LNHDA, CDR2 SQIVND (reference sequence). Between the trimmed V and J ends, which lost 9 bases and 8 bases, there was a span of 13 bases. The CDR3 is 11 amino acids. CDR3 amino acids: CASRESRGYTF. The CDR3 DNA sequence: TGTGCCAGCAGGGAATCTCGGGGCTACACCTTC.

This clone was counted once. The chain uses TRBV11-2 and TRBJ1-5; D might be TRBD1 (6 bases). The CDR3 runs 15 residues. Germline V CDR1 and CDR2: SGHAT, FQNNGV. The V and J ends lost 0 bases and 7 bases respectively, with 13 bases between them. The CDR3 region is CASSLDGGAKQPQHF. As DNA, the CDR3 is TGTGCCAGCAGCTTAGATGGGGGCGCCAAACAGCCCCAGCATTTT.

For the CDR3, the DNA is TGTGCCACAAAGAGGGATAGCAATCAGCCCCAGCATTTT. This encodes CATKRDSNQPQHF. The chain carries TRBV2 and TRBJ1-5; unclear D gene. CDR3 length: 13 amino acids. Trimming pared 10 bases from V and 0 bases from J, leaving 10 bases between. In germline, CDR1 is SNHLY, CDR2 FYNNEI.

The chain carries TRBV7-2 and TRBJ2-7; 8 bases agree with TRBD2. V was clipped by 1 base and J by 3 bases; unmatched bases: 5. Per germline, CDR1 SGHTA and CDR2 FQGNSA. This CDR3 is built from 15 residues. The CDR3 coding sequence is TGTGCCAGCAGCTTAGATAGCGGGGAGCTCTACGAGCAGTACTTC. Translated, it gives CASSLDSGELYEQYF.

The CDR3 coding sequence is TGTGCCTGGAGTAAGCAGGGCTACGAGCAGTACTTC. Translated, it gives CAWSKQGYEQYF. V usage is TRBV30 and J usage is TRBJ2-7; TRBD1 might be the D (5 bases). V shed 2 bases and J shed 3 bases, with 8 bases lying between them. CDR3 length equals 12 residues. CDR1 and CDR2 (germline): GTSNPN, SVGIG (reference sequence).

This clone was recorded once. The V gene is TRBV3-1 (or the pseudogene TRBV3-2), the J gene TRBJ2-5, with D uncertain. Trimming took 0 bases from V and 5 from J, leaving 13 bases between them. Germline V gives CDR1 LGHDT, CDR2 YNNKEL (reference sequence). The CDR3 consists of 15 residues. CDR3 loop: CASSQEPRVTETQYF. The CDR3 nucleotides read TGTGCCAGCAGCCAAGAACCACGCGTAACGGAGACCCAGTACTTC.

This clone was seen just once. This rearrangement joins TRBV28 to TRBJ2-2; TRBD1 agrees at 9 bases. CDR3 length equals 15 residues. The trim removed 3 bases at V and 1 base at J, leaving 0 bases unmatched. The V gene's germline CDR1 is MDHEN and CDR2 SYDVKM. The CDR3 here is CASSLTGGNTGELFF. For the CDR3, the DNA is TGTGCCAGCAGTTTGACAGGGGGGAACACCGGGGAGCTGTTTTTT.

In DNA, the CDR3 is TGTGCCAGCAGATCGACTAGTGATACGCAGTATTTT. As protein: CASRSTSDTQYF. The V gene is TRBV6-5, the J gene TRBJ2-3, with D possibly being TRBD2 (6 bases). Trimming left V 6 bases short and J 6 bases short, with 10 bases between. This CDR3 has 12 residues. CDR1 is MNHEY and CDR2 is SVGAGI in the germline V gene.

CDR3 loop: CASSPDRRSGNTIYF. The CDR3 DNA follows: TGTGCCAGCAGCCCAGACAGGCGCTCTGGAAACACCATATATTTT. The V gene is TRBV5-6, the J gene TRBJ1-3, with D maybe TRBD1 (6 bases). Trimming stripped 4 bases from V and 0 bases from J, with 11 bases between. The CDR3 spans 15 residues. The germline V gene encodes CDR1 SGHDT and CDR2 YYEEEE.

V gene TRBV7-9 combines with J gene TRBJ1-3, with 11 bases identical to TRBD1. The germline V gene encodes CDR1 SEHNR and CDR2 FQNEAQ (reference sequence). The length of the CDR3 is 17 residues. Trimming at V came to 4 bases and at J to 2 bases, leaving 7 bases not matched to a gene. Here the CDR3 reads CASSSEMGQGAGNTIYF. As DNA, the CDR3 is TGTGCCAGCAGCTCAGAAATGGGACAGGGGGCTGGAAACACCATATATTTT.